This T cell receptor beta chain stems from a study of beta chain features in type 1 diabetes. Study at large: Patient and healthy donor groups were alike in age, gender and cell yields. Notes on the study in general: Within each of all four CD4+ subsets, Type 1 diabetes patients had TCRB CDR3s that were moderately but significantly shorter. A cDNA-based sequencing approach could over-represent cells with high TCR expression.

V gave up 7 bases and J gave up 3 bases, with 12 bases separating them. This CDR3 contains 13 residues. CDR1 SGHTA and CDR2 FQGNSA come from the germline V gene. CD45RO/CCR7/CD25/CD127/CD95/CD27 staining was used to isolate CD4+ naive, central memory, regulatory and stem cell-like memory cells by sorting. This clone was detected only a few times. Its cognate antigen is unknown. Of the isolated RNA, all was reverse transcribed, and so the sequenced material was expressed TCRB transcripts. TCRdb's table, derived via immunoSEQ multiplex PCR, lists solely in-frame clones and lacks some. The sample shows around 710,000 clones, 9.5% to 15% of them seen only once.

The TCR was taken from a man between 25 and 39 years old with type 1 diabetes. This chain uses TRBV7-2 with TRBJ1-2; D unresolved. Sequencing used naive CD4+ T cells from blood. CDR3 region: CASMRDYDYGYTF. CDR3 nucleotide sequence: TGTGCCAGCATGAGGGATTACGACTATGGCTACACCTTC.